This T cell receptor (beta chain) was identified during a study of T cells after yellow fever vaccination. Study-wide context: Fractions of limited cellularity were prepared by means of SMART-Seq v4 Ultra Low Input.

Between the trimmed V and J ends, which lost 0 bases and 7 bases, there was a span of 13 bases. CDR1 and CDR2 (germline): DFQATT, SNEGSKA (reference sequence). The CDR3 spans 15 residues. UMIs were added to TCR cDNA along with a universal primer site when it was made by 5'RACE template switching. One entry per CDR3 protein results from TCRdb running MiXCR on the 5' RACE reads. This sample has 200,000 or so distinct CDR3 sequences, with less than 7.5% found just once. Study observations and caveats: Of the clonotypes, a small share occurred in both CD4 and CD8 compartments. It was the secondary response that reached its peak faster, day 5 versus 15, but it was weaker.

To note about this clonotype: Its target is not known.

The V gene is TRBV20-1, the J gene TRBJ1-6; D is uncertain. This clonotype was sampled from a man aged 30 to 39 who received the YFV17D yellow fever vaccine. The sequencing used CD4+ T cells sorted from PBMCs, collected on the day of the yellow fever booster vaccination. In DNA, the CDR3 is TGCAGTGCTAGAGACGGAGACGGTCTCAATTCACCCCTCCACTTT. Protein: CSARDGDGLNSPLHF.